This T cell receptor beta chain came from a study of blood T cell repertoires in COVID-19. About the research overall: T cells, B-cell-depleted T cells, or PBMCs provided the cDNA or gDNA that served as material.

CDR1 SGHTA and CDR2 FQGTGA come from the germline V gene. The CDR3 contains 16 residues. Between the trimmed V and J ends, which lost 5 bases and 0 bases, there was a span of 13 bases. Repertoires were generated with immunoSEQ multiplex PCR, while TCRdb's copy carries only in-frame clones and drops some. The top ten clones hold 5.4% of a sample with about 160,000 clones, around 83% of them seen once. The chain links TRBV7-3 to TRBJ2-2; D possibly corresponds to TRBD1 (6 bases). The TCR sequence derives from a woman aged 45-59 years with COVID-19, enrolled during active disease. Sequences were obtained from peripheral blood. The CDR3 here is CASSPVGTTNTGELFF. As DNA, the CDR3 is TGTGCCAGCAGCCCGGTAGGGACAACGAACACCGGGGAGCTGTTTTTT. The full variable domain, completed using reference TRBV7-3 and TRBJ2-2, is GAGVSQTPSNKVTEKGKYVELRCDPISGHTALYWYRQSLGQGPEFLIYFQGTGAADDSGLPNDRFFAVRPEGSVSTLKIQRTERGDSAVYLCASSPVGTTNTGELFFGEGSRLTVL.